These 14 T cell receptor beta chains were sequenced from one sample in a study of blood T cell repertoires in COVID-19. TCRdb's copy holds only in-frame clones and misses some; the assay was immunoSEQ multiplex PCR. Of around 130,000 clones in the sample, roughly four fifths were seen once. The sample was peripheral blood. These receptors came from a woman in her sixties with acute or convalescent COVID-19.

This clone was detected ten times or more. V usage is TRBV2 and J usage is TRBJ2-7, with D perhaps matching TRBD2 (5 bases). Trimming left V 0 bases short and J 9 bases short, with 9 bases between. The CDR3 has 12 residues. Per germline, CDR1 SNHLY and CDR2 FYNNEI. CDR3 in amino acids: CASSEAGIGQYV. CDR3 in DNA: TGTGCCAGCAGTGAAGCCGGGATAGGGCAGTACGTC.

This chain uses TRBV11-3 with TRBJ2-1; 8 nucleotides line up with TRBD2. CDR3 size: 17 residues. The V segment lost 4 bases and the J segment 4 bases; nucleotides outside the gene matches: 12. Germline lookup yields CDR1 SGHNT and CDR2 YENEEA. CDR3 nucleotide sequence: TGTGCCAGCAGCTCCAGCTCCACTAGCGGTTCATACAATGAGCAGTTCTTC. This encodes CASSSSSTSGSYNEQFF.

CDR3 loop: CASSKGMDRESSYEQYV. The CDR3 region has the DNA TGTGCCAGCAGCAAAGGAATGGACAGGGAATCGTCCTACGAGCAGTACGTC. The gene calls are TRBV21-1 and TRBJ2-7; the table's D call of TRBD1 was not tested on the DNA. TRBV21-1 is listed as a pseudogene. CDR3 length: 17 residues.

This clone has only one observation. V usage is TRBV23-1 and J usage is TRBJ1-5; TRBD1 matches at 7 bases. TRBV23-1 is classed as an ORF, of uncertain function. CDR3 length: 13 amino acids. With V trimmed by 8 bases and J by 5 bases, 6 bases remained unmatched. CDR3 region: CASSFRGDQPQHF. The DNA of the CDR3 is TGCGCCAGCTCATTCAGGGGGGATCAGCCCCAGCATTTT.

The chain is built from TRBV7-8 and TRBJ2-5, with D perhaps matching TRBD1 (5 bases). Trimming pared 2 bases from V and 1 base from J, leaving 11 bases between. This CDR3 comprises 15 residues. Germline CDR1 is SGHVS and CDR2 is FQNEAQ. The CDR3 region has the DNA TGTGCCAGCAGCTTAATTTCTGGGGCCCAAGAGACCCAGTACTTC. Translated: CASSLISGAQETQYF.

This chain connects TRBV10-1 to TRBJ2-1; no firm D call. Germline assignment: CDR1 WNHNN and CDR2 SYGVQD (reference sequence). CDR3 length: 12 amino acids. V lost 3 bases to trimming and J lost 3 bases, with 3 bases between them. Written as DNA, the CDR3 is TGCGCCAGCAGTGACCTCTACAATGAGCAGTTCTTC. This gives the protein CASSDLYNEQFF.

The CDR3 DNA reads TGTGCCATCAGCGCGGGCCCAGAGACCCAGTACTTC. As protein: CAISAGPETQYF. The chain links TRBV10-3 to TRBJ2-5; weak D call: TRBD2 (5 bases). The V gene lost 6 bases and the J gene lost 4 bases, with 9 bases spanning the gap. Germline assignment: CDR1 ENHRY and CDR2 SYGVKD. This CDR3 spans 12 amino acids.

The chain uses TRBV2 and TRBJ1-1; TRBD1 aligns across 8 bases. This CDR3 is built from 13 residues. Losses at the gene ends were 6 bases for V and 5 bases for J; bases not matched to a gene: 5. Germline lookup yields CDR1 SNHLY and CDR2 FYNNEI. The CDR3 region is CASRSTGGTEAFF. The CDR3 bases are TGTGCCAGCAGATCTACAGGGGGGACTGAAGCTTTCTTT. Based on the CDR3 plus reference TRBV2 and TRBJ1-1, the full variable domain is EPEVTQTPSHQVTQMGQEVILRCVPISNHLYFYWYRQILGQKVEFLVSFYNNEISEKSEIFDDQFSVERPDGSNFTLKIRSTKLEDSAMYFCASRSTGGTEAFFGQGTRLTVV.

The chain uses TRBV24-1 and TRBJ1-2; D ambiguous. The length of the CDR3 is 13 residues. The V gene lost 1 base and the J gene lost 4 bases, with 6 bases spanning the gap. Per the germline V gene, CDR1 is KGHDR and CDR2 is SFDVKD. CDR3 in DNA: TGTGCCACCAGTGATTTTCCCGGCTATGGCTACACCTTC. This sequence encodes CATSDFPGYGYTF.

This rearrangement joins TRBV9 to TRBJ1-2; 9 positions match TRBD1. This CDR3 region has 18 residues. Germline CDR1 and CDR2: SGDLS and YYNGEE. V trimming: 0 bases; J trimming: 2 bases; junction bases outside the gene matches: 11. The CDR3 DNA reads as TGTGCCAGCAGCGTAGAGGCCATTCTGGGGACAGGGAACTATGGCTACACCTTC. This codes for CASSVEAILGTGNYGYTF.

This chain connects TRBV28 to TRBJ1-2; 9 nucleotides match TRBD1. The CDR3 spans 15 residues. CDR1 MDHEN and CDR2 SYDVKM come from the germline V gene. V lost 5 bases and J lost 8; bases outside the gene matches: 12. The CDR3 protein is CASSQLLGTGTGYTF. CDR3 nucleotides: TGTGCCAGCAGTCAACTCCTGGGGACAGGGACAGGCTACACCTTC.

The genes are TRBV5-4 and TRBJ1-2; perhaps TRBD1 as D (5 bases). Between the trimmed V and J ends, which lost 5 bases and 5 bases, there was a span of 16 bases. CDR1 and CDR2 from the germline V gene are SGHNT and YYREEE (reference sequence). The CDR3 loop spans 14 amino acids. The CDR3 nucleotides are TGTGCCAGCAGTCCGGGCGGGGGTTTGTATGGCTACACCTTC. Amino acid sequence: CASSPGGGLYGYTF.

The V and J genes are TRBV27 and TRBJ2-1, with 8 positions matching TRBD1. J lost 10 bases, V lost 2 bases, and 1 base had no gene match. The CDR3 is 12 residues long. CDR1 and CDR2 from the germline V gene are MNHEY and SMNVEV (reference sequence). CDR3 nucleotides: TGTGCCAGCAGTTTAGGGGACAGGGAGCAGTTCTTC. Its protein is CASSLGDREQFF.

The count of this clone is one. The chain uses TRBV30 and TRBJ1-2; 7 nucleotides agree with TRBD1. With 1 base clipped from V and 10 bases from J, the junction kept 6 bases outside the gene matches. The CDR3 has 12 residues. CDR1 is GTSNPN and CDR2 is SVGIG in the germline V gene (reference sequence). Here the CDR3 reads CAWSAGQAFYTF. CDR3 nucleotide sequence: TGTGCCTGGAGTGCTGGACAGGCCTTCTACACCTTC.